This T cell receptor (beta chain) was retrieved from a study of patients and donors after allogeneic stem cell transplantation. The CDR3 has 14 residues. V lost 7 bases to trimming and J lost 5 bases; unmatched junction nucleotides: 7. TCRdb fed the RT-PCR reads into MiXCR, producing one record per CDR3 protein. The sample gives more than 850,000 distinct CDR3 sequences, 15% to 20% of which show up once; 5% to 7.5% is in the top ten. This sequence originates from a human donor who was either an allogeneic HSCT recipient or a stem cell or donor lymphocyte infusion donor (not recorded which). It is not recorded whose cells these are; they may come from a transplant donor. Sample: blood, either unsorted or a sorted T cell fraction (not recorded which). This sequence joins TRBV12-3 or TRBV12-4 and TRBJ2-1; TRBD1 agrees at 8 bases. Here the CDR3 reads CASTGRGQDNEQFF. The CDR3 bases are TGTGCCAGCACCGGCAGGGGGCAGGACAATGAGCAGTTCTTC.